The 22 T cell receptor beta chains in this list originate from one sample, sequenced in a study of T cell repertoires in cytomegalovirus infection (dated by TCRdb to between 2018 and 2021). Sequenced on an Illumina HiSeq 1500. In-frame beta chains were kept once TCRdb had trimmed the public reads at Q25 with fastp and called clones with MiXCR. Merged by CDR3 protein, the rows form single entries marked with the most common genes and DNA. This sample comprises over 450,000 distinct CDR3 sequences, about 11% of them detected only once. Approximately 10% of the sample comes from the top ten. Material for sequencing was PBMCs. The receptors shown here come from a human donor in good health (CMV status not recorded). Some clones in this sample may be carry-over from other donors' samples.

The table lists this clonotype with many counts. J is TRBJ1-1 and V is TRBV5-1, with a tentative D call TRBD1 (5 bases). Trimming cost V 7 bases and J 0 bases, with 16 bases left between them. The CDR3 runs to 15 residues. Germline V CDR1 and CDR2: SGHRS, YFSETQ. This chain's CDR3 is CASSVPGPMNTEAFF. CDR3 DNA sequence: TGCGCCAGCTCCGTCCCGGGACCGATGAACACTGAAGCTTTCTTT.

This clonotype was counted between two and nine times. The chain uses TRBV24-1 and TRBJ2-1, with 8 bases matching TRBD2. The CDR3 is made up of 15 amino acids. The germline V gene has CDR1 KGHDR and CDR2 SFDVKD. The J segment lost 0 bases and the V segment lost 8 bases, leaving 5 bases of the junction unmatched. The CDR3: CATMVAGGSYNEQFF. In nucleotides, the CDR3 is TGTGCCACCATGGTGGCGGGAGGCTCCTACAATGAGCAGTTCTTC.

This sequence joins TRBV19 and TRBJ2-7; 9 bases align to TRBD1. Per germline, CDR1 LNHDA and CDR2 SQIVND (reference sequence). V gave up 3 bases and J gave up 4 bases; unmatched junction bases: 4. The CDR3 loop spans 14 amino acids. The CDR3 coding sequence is TGTGCCAGTAGTATCGGGACAGGGCTGTACGAGCAGTACTTC. Amino acid sequence: CASSIGTGLYEQYF.

This clonotype was observed a few times. The J gene is TRBJ1-2, the V gene TRBV5-1; 7 bases agree with TRBD1. CDR3 size: 14 residues. Germline-derived CDR1 and CDR2 are SGHRS and YFSETQ. J gave up 7 bases and V 1 base, and 7 bases lay outside the gene matches. This chain's CDR3 is CASSLSQTGSGYTF. The CDR3 DNA reads as TGCGCCAGCAGCTTGTCCCAGACAGGGAGTGGCTACACCTTC.

J is TRBJ1-4 and V is TRBV5-1, with D maybe TRBD1 (5 bases). Trimming stripped 2 bases from V and 3 bases from J, with 8 bases between. CDR3 length equals 14 residues. Germline V lookup: CDR1 SGHRS, CDR2 YFSETQ. The CDR3 bases are TGCGCCAGCAGCTTCCAGGGCTCTAATGAAAAACTGTTTTTT. Residues: CASSFQGSNEKLFF.

This clonotype was detected ten times or more. This chain uses TRBV28 with TRBJ2-7; D may be TRBD2 (5 bases). The length of the CDR3 is 11 residues. CDR1 is MDHEN, CDR2 SYDVKM, per germline. The germline V and J ends were trimmed by 7 bases and 6 bases, with 10 bases remaining between them. Here the CDR3 DNA reads TGTGCCAGCACCCTTGCGGGCGAGCAGTACTTC. Residues: CASTLAGEQYF.

This rearrangement joins TRBV2 to TRBJ2-7; D uncertain. Germline CDR1 reads SNHLY; CDR2 reads FYNNEI. Trimming cost V 8 bases and J 5 bases, with 7 bases left between them. The CDR3 contains 10 residues. The CDR3 DNA is TGTGCCAGCGTCCTGAACGAGCAGTACTTC. The encoded protein is CASVLNEQYF.

This clonotype was seen more than once but under ten times. V is TRBV5-5 and J is TRBJ2-7, with TRBD2 matching 13 bases. Trimming at V came to 0 bases and at J to 4 bases, leaving 10 bases not matched to a gene. CDR3 length: 18 amino acids. In germline, CDR1 is SGHKS, CDR2 YYEKEE (reference sequence). The CDR3 reads CASSLATSGRAVGYEQYF. The CDR3 DNA follows: TGTGCCAGCAGCTTGGCAACTAGCGGGAGGGCCGTAGGATACGAGCAGTACTTC.

The genes are TRBV18 and TRBJ1-1; D is undetermined. The V gene's germline CDR1 is KGHSH and CDR2 LQKENI. This CDR3 is 15 amino acids long. The ends were cut back, 3 bases at V and 1 base at J, with 12 bases in the middle. The CDR3 spells CASSPVKGGNTEAFF. The CDR3 DNA is TGTGCCAGCTCACCCGTCAAGGGAGGGAACACTGAAGCTTTCTTT.

This clonotype was observed many times. CDR3 residues: CASTSRGGYEQYF. The CDR3 coding sequence is TGTGCCAGCACCTCTAGGGGGGGCTACGAGCAGTACTTC. V is TRBV12-3 or TRBV12-4 and J is TRBJ2-7, with D perhaps TRBD2 (7 bases). The V end was cut by 7 bases, the J end by 3 bases, with 13 bases between. The length of the CDR3 is 13 residues.

This clonotype was detected ten times or more. The chain employs TRBV7-9 and TRBJ2-5; a weak D match, TRBD1 (8 bases). The ends were cut back, 7 bases at V and 5 bases at J, with 17 bases in the middle. Germline V gives CDR1 SEHNR, CDR2 FQNEAQ (reference sequence). This CDR3 is built from 14 residues. The CDR3 region is CASTLQGGFETQYF. DNA for the CDR3: TGTGCCAGCACCCTACAGGGGGGGTTCGAGACCCAGTACTTC.

Ten or more counts support this clonotype. V and J are TRBV19 and TRBJ1-5; 7 nucleotides agree with TRBD1. This CDR3 has 15 amino acids. Germline CDR1 is LNHDA and CDR2 is SQIVND (reference sequence). V lost 5 bases, J lost 2 bases, and 6 bases stayed unmatched. The CDR3 region has the DNA TGTGCCAGTAGTTTGCAGGGGGGTCGCAATCAGCCCCAGCATTTT. Residues: CASSLQGGRNQPQHF.

This clonotype was observed many times. This chain links TRBV27 with TRBJ2-1; the match to TRBD2 covers 7 bases. The V and J ends lost 3 bases and 0 bases, in that order; junction bases with no gene match: 17. Germline CDR1 MNHEY, CDR2 SMNVEV (reference sequence). The CDR3 runs to 20 residues. The CDR3 loop is CASSLSRGLPSLSSYNEQFF. The CDR3 nucleotides are TGTGCCAGCAGTTTGTCTAGGGGACTACCCTCTTTGAGCTCCTACAATGAGCAGTTCTTC.

This clonotype was recorded a few times. The CDR3 coding sequence is TGCAGTGCCACCCGGGAATTCTGGAACACAGATACGCAGTATTTT. Translating it yields CSATREFWNTDTQYF. The chain combines TRBV20-1 with TRBJ2-3; D possibly corresponds to TRBD2 (5 bases). Per the germline V gene, CDR1 is DFQATT and CDR2 is SNEGSKA (reference sequence). There are 15 residues in the CDR3. V was clipped by 6 bases and J by 2 bases, with 18 bases between them.

This clonotype has a handful of counts. The chain is built from TRBV10-3 and TRBJ1-6, with D perhaps matching TRBD1 (5 bases). Germline V gene sequence: CDR1 ENHRY, CDR2 SYGVKD. V lost 4 bases and J 8 bases, leaving 12 bases between the germline ends. The CDR3 loop spans 14 amino acids. The CDR3 reads CAISVEWGDSPLHF. The CDR3 DNA reads as TGTGCCATCAGTGTTGAATGGGGGGATTCACCCCTCCACTTT.

This clonotype has at least ten counts. V usage is TRBV20-1 and J usage is TRBJ2-7, with TRBD1 identical over 12 bases. Trimming at V came to 0 bases and at J to 5 bases, leaving 5 bases not matched to a gene. There are 15 residues in the CDR3. The V gene's germline CDR1 is DFQATT and CDR2 SNEGSKA (reference sequence). The CDR3 nucleotides read TGCAGTGCTAGAGATCCCGGGACAGGGGGCCACGAGCAGTACTTC. Encoded protein: CSARDPGTGGHEQYF.

This clonotype was recorded many times. This chain uses TRBV28 with TRBJ1-6; tentative D call: TRBD1 (5 bases). Trimming removed 5 bases at V and 14 bases at J, with 13 bases between. This CDR3 is 12 amino acids long. CDR1 and CDR2 (germline): MDHEN, SYDVKM. The DNA for the CDR3 is TGTGCCAGCAGTGGGCCCCGGGGGGCCCTCCACTTT. Its protein product is CASSGPRGALHF.

The rearrangement uses TRBV27 and TRBJ2-7; 11 positions agree with TRBD2. After removal of 3 bases from V and 7 bases from J, the junction contained 5 bases not matched to a gene. Germline CDR1 MNHEY, CDR2 SMNVEV (reference sequence). The CDR3 loop spans 14 amino acids. CDR3 region: CASSLASGRTEQYF. The CDR3 bases are TGTGCCAGCAGTTTGGCTAGCGGGAGGACAGAGCAGTACTTC.

At least ten counts were recorded for this clonotype. This sequence joins TRBV7-9 and TRBJ1-1; 8 nucleotides agree with TRBD1. Germline loops: CDR1 SEHNR, CDR2 FQNEAQ (reference sequence). V was pared by 6 bases and J by 1 base, with 10 bases of the junction left unmatched. The CDR3 sequence is 16 residues long. Here the CDR3 DNA reads TGTGCCAGCAGTTCATTCGACAGGGGCGGGAACACTGAAGCTTTCTTT. This encodes CASSSFDRGGNTEAFF. Full variable domain (missing parts from reference TRBV7-9 and TRBJ1-1): DTGVSQNPRHKITKRGQNVTFRCDPISEHNRLYWYRQTLGQGPEFLTYFQNEAQLEKSRLLSDRFSAERPKGSFSTLEIQRTEQGDSAMYLCASSSFDRGGNTEAFFGQGTRLTVV.

V and J are TRBV3-1 and TRBJ2-1; 15 nucleotides agree with TRBD2. The V gene end was trimmed by 3 bases and the J gene end by 7 bases; junction bases not matched to a gene: 7. The CDR3 has 17 amino acids. CDR1 is LGHDT, CDR2 YNNKEL, per germline (reference sequence). The CDR3 here is CASSHGLAGGPGNEQFF. For the CDR3, the DNA is TGTGCCAGCAGCCATGGACTAGCGGGGGGGCCGGGTAATGAGCAGTTCTTC.

This clonotype was counted between two and nine times. The chain combines TRBV29-1 with TRBJ2-3, with TRBD1 matching 8 bases. The CDR3 length is 14 residues. V lost 5 bases and J lost 4; bases outside the gene matches: 8. Per germline, CDR1 SQVTM and CDR2 ANQGSEA. The CDR3 coding sequence is TGCAGCGTTCAGGACAGGGTAATAGCAGATACGCAGTATTTT. Residues: CSVQDRVIADTQYF.

This clonotype appeared many times. The chain recombines TRBV11-2 with TRBJ1-2; D possibly corresponds to TRBD1 (5 bases). CDR3 size: 15 residues. Per the germline V gene, CDR1 is SGHAT and CDR2 is FQNNGV. Trimming cost V 2 bases and J 4 bases, with 14 bases left between them. The CDR3 loop reads CASSLNTGGAYGYTF. DNA of the CDR3: TGTGCCAGCAGCTTAAACACAGGAGGTGCCTATGGCTACACCTTC.